This T cell receptor beta chain was identified in a study of blood T cell repertoires in COVID-19. For the study at large: Sites in the United States, Italy and Spain provided acute and convalescent COVID-19 samples. In each case, the material was cDNA or gDNA derived from T cells, B-cell-depleted T cells, or PBMCs.

Many counts were recorded for this clone. Using immunoSEQ multiplex PCR, the repertoire was profiled, and TCRdb retains in-frame clones only, with some absent. The repertoire has fewer than 200,000 clones, 79% of them found once; the top ten carry over 15%. The V and J ends lost 1 base and 2 bases respectively, with 14 bases between them. This CDR3 is 16 amino acids long. Germline V gives CDR1 SGHDN, CDR2 FVKESK. Recruitment covered roughly 22 US areas and drew participants whose ages spanned about 18 to 95 years. Cohort allocation depended upon clinical history that participants reported. Sequenced: PBMCs or T cells enriched from blood (not recorded which). The source is a woman in her 70s in a cohort exposed to, infected with or recovered from COVID-19 (not recorded which). V is TRBV14 and J is TRBJ2-5; TRBD2 is a possible D gene (5 bases). The CDR3: CASSQGIAPIQETQYF. DNA of the CDR3: TGTGCCAGCAGCCAAGGAATAGCGCCTATTCAAGAGACCCAGTACTTC.